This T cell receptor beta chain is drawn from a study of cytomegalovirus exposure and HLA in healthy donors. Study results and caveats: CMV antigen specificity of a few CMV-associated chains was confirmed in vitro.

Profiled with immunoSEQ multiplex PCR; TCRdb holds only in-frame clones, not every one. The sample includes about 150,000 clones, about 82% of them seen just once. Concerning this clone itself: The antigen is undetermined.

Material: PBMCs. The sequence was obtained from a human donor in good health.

The CDR3 reads CASSLVGRDEQYF. The CDR3 bases are TGCGCCAGCAGCTTGGTCGGGAGGGACGAGCAGTACTTC. The chain links TRBV5-1 to TRBJ2-7; 8 positions match TRBD2. Per germline, CDR1 SGHRS and CDR2 YFSETQ. CDR3 size: 13 residues. Unmatched junction bases numbered 1, after V lost 0 bases and J lost 5 bases.